This T cell receptor beta chain emerged from a study of regulatory T cells in long-lasting Graves disease. Points from the study as a whole: The study found persistent patients shared more public clonotypes (roughly 2,800) than new patients (about 1,000). Newly diagnosed disease favored TRBV20-1 and TRBJ2-1 over persistent disease.

Described time point: newly diagnosed GD, antithyroid drugs for less than 3 months. PBMCs provided the RNA from which the TCR library was made. According to the study, TCR beta libraries were built with iRepertoire HTBI primers and CDR3-region Arm-PCR. In TCRdb, the multiplex PCR reads were re-called with MiXCR into one record per CDR3 protein. The top ten clones hold 20% to 25% of a sample with about 530,000 distinct CDR3 sequences, 15% to 20% of them seen once. This clonotype was observed at least ten times. Its antigen is as yet unknown. V was pared by 5 bases and J by 2 bases, with 15 bases between. Germline V CDR1 and CDR2: SGHAT, FQNNGV. This CDR3 is built from 15 residues. This sample also appeared in a second study, on T cells in Graves' hyperthyroidism and ophthalmopathy.

The chain recombines TRBV11-2 with TRBJ2-5; perhaps TRBD2 as D (6 bases). The starting material was peripheral blood mononuclear cells (PBMCs), obtained at new diagnosis, from a patient treated with antithyroid drugs. The clonotype originates from a woman aged 40-65 years with Graves disease. The CDR3 region is CASSQPWGTQETQYF. CDR3 sequence (DNA): TGTGCCAGCAGCCAACCGTGGGGGACTCAAGAGACCCAGTACTTC.